Below are 5 T cell receptor beta chains sequenced from a single sample in a study of blood T cell repertoires in COVID-19. Here immunoSEQ multiplex PCR was the method, and the copy in TCRdb shows in-frame clones only, minus some. The sample holds 200,000 to 250,000 clones, 65% to 85% seen once. The sequencing sample was made of peripheral blood. The source of these receptors is a human donor in a cohort sampled during active COVID-19.

The chain employs TRBV6-2 or TRBV6-3 and TRBJ1-4; D unresolved. Germline V CDR1 and CDR2: MNHEY, SVGEGT. This CDR3 region has 15 residues. Trimming took off 0 bases at V and 7 bases at J, with 12 bases between the two ends. CDR3 residues: CASSYSVPRGEKLFF. The CDR3 DNA is TGTGCCAGCAGTTACTCAGTTCCCCGGGGTGAAAAACTGTTTTTT.

The rearrangement uses TRBV6-5 and TRBJ1-1, with D tentatively TRBD1 (6 bases). V dropped 7 bases and J dropped 5 bases, with 11 bases sitting between them. Germline CDR1 reads MNHEY; CDR2 reads SVGAGI. CDR3 size: 12 residues. Here the CDR3 reads CASTDDRTEAFF. The CDR3 region has the DNA TGTGCCAGCACAGACGACAGGACTGAAGCTTTCTTT.

A remark on this clone: One end of the junction varies from germline; a read error may be responsible. J is TRBJ2-1 and V is TRBV6-5; 14 bases are shared with TRBD2. The V gene's germline CDR1 is MNHEY and CDR2 SVGAGI. CDR3 length: 14 amino acids. CDR3 in DNA: TGTGCCGGCAGACGGACTAGCGGGAGGACGGAGCAGTTCTTC. This codes for CAGRRTSGRTEQFF.

This chain joins TRBV7-2 and TRBJ1-6; a weak D match, TRBD1 (6 bases). The CDR3 contains 16 residues. V was clipped by 2 bases and J by 9 bases, with 17 bases between them. CDR1 is SGHTA, CDR2 FQGNSA, per germline. The CDR3 reads CASSLSPTGISSPLHF. The CDR3 nucleotides read TGTGCCAGCAGCTTATCCCCAACAGGGATTTCTTCACCCCTCCACTTT.

The V gene is TRBV28, the J gene TRBJ1-2, with D unresolved. Looked up from germline, CDR1 is MDHEN and CDR2 is SYDVKM. Deletions cut 3 bases from V and 1 base from J, with 9 bases between. CDR3 length: 14 amino acids. The CDR3 region is CASSFGENNYGYTF. The CDR3 region has the DNA TGTGCCAGCAGTTTCGGAGAGAATAACTATGGCTACACCTTC.